The text below deals with one T cell receptor beta chain. What it recognizes is unknown. Both 60 Vbeta primers and 13 Jbeta primers went into the PCR. Sequencing used immunoSEQ multiplex PCR; TCRdb keeps in-frame clones, though not all of them. The sample lists around 65,000 clones; about three quarters were seen once. V was shortened by 0 bases and J by 4 bases, with 7 bases between the two germline ends. Germline CDR1 SGHRS, CDR2 YFSETQ. This CDR3 is built from 14 residues. The record originates from a study of cytomegalovirus exposure and HLA in healthy donors. Across the whole study: Of all 370 or so donors who were genotyped, around 82% belonged to the Caucasian-associated ancestry cluster.

Donors were ostensibly healthy at sampling, although undocumented immune exposures were probable. Whole-study findings and limits: The authors later linked a missense DCLRE1C variant to TCR beta V- and J-gene trimming.

The chain is built from TRBV5-1 and TRBJ1-4, with D maybe TRBD1 (6 bases). The clonotype originates from a woman aged 30 to 39 in good health and CMV-seropositive. The sample consisted of PBMCs. CDR3 sequence reads: CASSLEQGNEKLFF. The DNA of the CDR3 is TGCGCCAGCAGCTTGGAACAGGGTAATGAAAAACTGTTTTTT.